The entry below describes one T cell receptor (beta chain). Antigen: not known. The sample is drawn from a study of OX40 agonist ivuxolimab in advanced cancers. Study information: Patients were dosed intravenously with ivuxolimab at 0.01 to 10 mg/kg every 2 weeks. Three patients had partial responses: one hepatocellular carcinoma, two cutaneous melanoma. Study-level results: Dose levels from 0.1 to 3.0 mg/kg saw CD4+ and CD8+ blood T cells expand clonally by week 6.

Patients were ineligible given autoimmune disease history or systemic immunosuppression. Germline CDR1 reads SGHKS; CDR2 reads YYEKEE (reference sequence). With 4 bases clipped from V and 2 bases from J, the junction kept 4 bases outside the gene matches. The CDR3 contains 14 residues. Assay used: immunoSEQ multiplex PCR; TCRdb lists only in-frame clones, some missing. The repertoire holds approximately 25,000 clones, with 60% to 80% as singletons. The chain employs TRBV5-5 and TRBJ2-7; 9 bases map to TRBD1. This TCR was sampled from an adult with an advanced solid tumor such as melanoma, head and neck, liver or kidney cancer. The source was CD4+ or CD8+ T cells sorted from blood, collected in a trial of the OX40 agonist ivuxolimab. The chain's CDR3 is CASSPWDRAYEQYF. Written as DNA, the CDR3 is TGTGCCAGCAGCCCTTGGGACAGGGCCTACGAGCAGTACTTC.